The 6 T cell receptor beta chains below all came from one sample that was sequenced in a study of blood T cell repertoires in COVID-19. Here immunoSEQ multiplex PCR was the method, and the copy in TCRdb shows in-frame clones only, minus some. The repertoire has 87,000 or so clones, over 75% of them found once; the top ten carry 2% to 2.5%. Sequenced material: peripheral blood. All receptors derive from a woman in her seventies with acute or convalescent COVID-19.

The chain couples TRBV30 to TRBJ2-7; 7 bases line up with TRBD2. CDR1 and CDR2 (germline): GTSNPN, SVGIG (reference sequence). This CDR3 is 17 amino acids long. V lost 0 bases, J lost 2 bases, and 13 bases stayed unmatched. As DNA, the CDR3 is TGTGCCTGGAGTGTCACCTACGGGGGGTGGGCTCCCTACGAGCAGTACTTC. Amino acid sequence: CAWSVTYGGWAPYEQYF.

In its sample, this clone was seen once. The chain employs TRBV28 and TRBJ2-3, with 8 nucleotides matching TRBD2. V trimming: 2 bases; J trimming: 6 bases; junction bases outside the gene matches: 10. The CDR3 totals 16 residues. Per germline, CDR1 MDHEN and CDR2 SYDVKM. CDR3 sequence: CASSLPERGGSDTQYF. Here the CDR3 DNA reads TGTGCCAGCAGTTTACCCGAACGGGGGGGCTCGGATACGCAGTATTTT.

V and J are TRBV15 and TRBJ2-7; D is unclear. Germline assignment: CDR1 LNHNV and CDR2 YYDKDF (reference sequence). Trimming cost V 0 bases and J 0 bases, with 9 bases left between them. The CDR3 spans 15 residues. The CDR3 DNA is TGTGCCACCAGCAGAGATGTAGAGGACTCCTACGAGCAGTACTTC. It encodes CATSRDVEDSYEQYF. The complete variable domain, with remaining parts taken from reference TRBV15 and TRBJ2-7, reads DAMVIQNPRYQVTQFGKPVTLSCSQTLNHNVMYWYQQKSSQAPKLLFHYYDKDFNNEADTPDNFQSRRPNTSFCFLDIRSPGLGDTAMYLCATSRDVEDSYEQYFGPGTRLTVT.

This clone was recorded a few times. Because the CDR3's place on the DNA is in doubt, the DNA is left out and the CDR3 is given as listed by TCRdb. The chain couples TRBV6-5 to TRBJ1-1; the listed D gene, TRBD1, was not tested against the DNA. Germline V gives CDR1 MNHEY, CDR2 SVGAGI. The CDR3 is made up of 15 amino acids, end residues included. The CDR3 sequence is CASSSSTGGMTEAFF.

The genes are TRBV28 and TRBJ1-2; unclear D gene. The germline gives CDR1 MDHEN, CDR2 SYDVKM. V was pared by 5 bases and J by 2 bases, with 6 bases between. The CDR3 contains 12 residues. CDR3 sequence: CASSDKNYGYTF. CDR3 sequence (DNA): TGTGCCAGCAGTGACAAGAACTATGGCTACACCTTC.

The rearrangement uses TRBV5-6 and TRBJ2-3; weak D call: TRBD1 (5 bases). V lost 4 bases to trimming and J lost 4 bases, with 13 bases between them. The CDR3 runs to 14 residues. Germline CDR1 SGHDT, CDR2 YYEEEE. CDR3 sequence: CASSQPSGPDTQYF. CDR3 in DNA: TGTGCCAGCAGCCAACCTTCAGGGCCAGATACGCAGTATTTT.